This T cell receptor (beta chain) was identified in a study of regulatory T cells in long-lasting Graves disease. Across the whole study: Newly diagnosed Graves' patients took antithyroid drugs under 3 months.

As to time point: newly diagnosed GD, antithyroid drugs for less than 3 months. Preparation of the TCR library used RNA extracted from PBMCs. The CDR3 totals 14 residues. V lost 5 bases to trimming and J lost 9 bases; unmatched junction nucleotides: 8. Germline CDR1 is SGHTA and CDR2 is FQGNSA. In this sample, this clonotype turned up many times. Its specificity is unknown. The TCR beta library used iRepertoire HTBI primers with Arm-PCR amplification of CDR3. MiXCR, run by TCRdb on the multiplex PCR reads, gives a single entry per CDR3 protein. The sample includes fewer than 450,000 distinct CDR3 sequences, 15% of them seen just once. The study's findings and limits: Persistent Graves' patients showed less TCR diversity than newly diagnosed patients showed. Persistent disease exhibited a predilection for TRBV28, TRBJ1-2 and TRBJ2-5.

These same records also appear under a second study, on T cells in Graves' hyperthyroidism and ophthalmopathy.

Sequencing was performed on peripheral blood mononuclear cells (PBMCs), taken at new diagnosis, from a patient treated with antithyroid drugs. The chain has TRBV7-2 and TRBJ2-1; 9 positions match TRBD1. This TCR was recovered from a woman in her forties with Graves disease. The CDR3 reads CASSIPGQGSEQFF. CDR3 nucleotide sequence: TGTGCCAGCAGCATACCGGGACAGGGCAGTGAGCAGTTCTTC.